This T cell receptor (beta chain) was observed in a study of CXCR3-negative and CXCR3-positive naive CD8 T cells. Study in general: Across all libraries, TRB reads numbered around 150 million, with about 1.5 +/- 0.3 million in each library.

In preparing the TRB cDNA libraries, 5' RACE with UMI labels was used. TCRdb processed the 5' RACE reads again and assigns one entry to each CDR3 protein, with no DNA. This repertoire includes over 100,000 distinct CDR3 sequences. With regard to this clonotype: Its target is unknown.

Naive CD8+ T cells showed CD45RO-CCR7+CD27+CD95-. This CDR3 is 15 amino acids long. Germline CDR1 is SGHRS and CDR2 is YFSETQ. Points from the study as a whole: Naive subsets expressed similar surface CD5; TRB CDR3 features served to infer TCR strength. CXCR3 expression partially decreased after cryopreservation; most assays used fresh PBMCs.

The J gene is TRBJ1-1, the V gene TRBV5-1; the TCRdb D gene call, TRBD1, has no DNA to confirm it. The source of this sequence is a human donor in good health. Some clones in this sample may be carry-over from other donors' samples. The sample taken for sequencing was naive CXCR3- CD8+ T cells from blood. Documented subset: CD45RO-CCR7+CD27+CD95- naive CD8+ T cells lacking CXCR3 (TNR3-). The CDR3: CASSFYPGGNTEAFF. The variable domain in full, with the rest retrieved from reference TRBV5-1 and TRBJ1-1, is KAGVTQTPRYLIKTRGQQVTLSCSPISGHRSVSWYQQTPGQGLQFLFEYFSETQRNKGNFPGRFSGRQFSNSRSEMNVSTLELGDSALYLCASSFYPGGNTEAFFGQGTRLTVV.